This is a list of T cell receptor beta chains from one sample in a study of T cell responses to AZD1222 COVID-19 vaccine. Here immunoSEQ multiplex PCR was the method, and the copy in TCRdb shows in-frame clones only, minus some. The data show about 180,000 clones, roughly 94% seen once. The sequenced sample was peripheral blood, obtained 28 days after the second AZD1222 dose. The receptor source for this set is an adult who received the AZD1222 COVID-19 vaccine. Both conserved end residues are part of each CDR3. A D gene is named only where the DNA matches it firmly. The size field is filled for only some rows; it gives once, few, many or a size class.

CDR3aa: CAISDPTGASSYEQYF
CDR3nt: TGTGCCATCAGTGACCCGACAGGGGCTAGCTCCTACGAGCAGTACTTC
v_gene: TRBV10-3
len: 16
j_gene: TRBJ2-7
abundance: -
d_gene: TRBD1

CDR3aa: CASSQDAAGRPGDEQFF
CDR3nt: TGTGCCAGCAGCCAAGATGCGGCGGGGCGTCCCGGGGATGAGCAGTTCTTC
v_gene: TRBV3-1/TRBV3-2
len: 17
j_gene: TRBJ2-1
abundance: -
d_gene: -

CDR3aa: CASSLEPPDTQYF
CDR3nt: TGCGCCAGCAGCTTGGAACCGCCGGATACGCAGTATTTT
v_gene: TRBV5-1
len: 13
j_gene: TRBJ2-3
abundance: -
d_gene: -

CDR3aa: CASSGSGNTEAFF
CDR3nt: TGTGCCAGCAGCGGAAGTGGGAACACTGAAGCTTTCTTT
v_gene: TRBV9
len: 13
j_gene: TRBJ1-1
abundance: -
d_gene: -

CDR3aa: CASSFWDYSGNTIYF
CDR3nt: TGTGCCAGCAGCTTTTGGGACTACTCTGGAAACACCATATATTTT
v_gene: TRBV7-9
len: 15
j_gene: TRBJ1-3
abundance: -
d_gene: -

CDR3aa: CASSQAAGTGGLNGYTF
CDR3nt: TGCGCCAGCAGCCAAGCCGCCGGGACAGGGGGGTTGAATGGCTACACCTTC
v_gene: TRBV4-3
len: 17
j_gene: TRBJ1-2
abundance: few
d_gene: TRBD1

CDR3aa: CASSRQGLNSPLHF
CDR3nt: TGTGCCAGCAGCCGACAGGGCCTTAATTCACCCCTCCACTTT
v_gene: TRBV6-6
len: 14
j_gene: TRBJ1-6
abundance: -
d_gene: TRBD1

CDR3aa: CASSVTGTNTEAFF
CDR3nt: TGTGCCAGCAGCGTCACCGGGACGAACACTGAAGCTTTCTTT
v_gene: TRBV9
len: 14
j_gene: TRBJ1-1
abundance: -
d_gene: -

CDR3aa: CASSNKYPETGVGDTQYF
CDR3nt: TGTGCCAGCAGCAACAAGTATCCCGAGACAGGGGTTGGAGATACGCAGTATTTT
v_gene: TRBV27
len: 18
j_gene: TRBJ2-3
abundance: -
d_gene: TRBD1

CDR3aa: CASSLFYNEQFF
CDR3nt: TGTGCCAGCAGCCTATTCTACAATGAGCAGTTCTTC
v_gene: TRBV5-4
len: 12
j_gene: TRBJ2-1
abundance: -
d_gene: -

CDR3aa: CASSLGSGTQETQYF
CDR3nt: TGTGCCAGCAGCTTAGGTTCCGGGACCCAAGAGACCCAGTACTTC
v_gene: TRBV7-7
len: 15
j_gene: TRBJ2-5
abundance: -
d_gene: -

CDR3aa: CASSPPGNSGRSNEQYF
CDR3nt: TGTGCCAGCTCACCACCGGGGAATAGCGGGAGGTCTAACGAGCAGTACTTC
v_gene: TRBV18
len: 17
j_gene: TRBJ2-7
abundance: -
d_gene: TRBD2

CDR3aa: CASSFKAGSFDGYTF
CDR3nt: TGTGCCAGCAGTTTTAAGGCAGGGAGTTTTGATGGCTACACCTTC
v_gene: TRBV27
len: 15
j_gene: TRBJ1-2
abundance: once
d_gene: -

CDR3aa: CASSYSGLAGAEYEETQYF
CDR3nt: TGTGCCAGCAGTTACTCGGGACTAGCGGGGGCCGAGTACGAAGAGACCCAGTACTTC
v_gene: TRBV6-2/TRBV6-3
len: 19
j_gene: TRBJ2-5
abundance: -
d_gene: TRBD2

CDR3aa: CASSIGGNTEAFF
CDR3nt: TGTGCCAGCAGTATAGGGGGGAACACTGAAGCTTTCTTT
v_gene: TRBV27
len: 13
j_gene: TRBJ1-1
abundance: once
d_gene: -

CDR3aa: CASSDGQVQTQYF
CDR3nt: TGTGCCAGCAGCGATGGACAGGTACAGACCCAGTACTTC
v_gene: TRBV7-2
len: 13
j_gene: TRBJ2-5
abundance: -
d_gene: TRBD1

CDR3aa: CASSAAGEQYF
CDR3nt: TGTGCCAGCAGTGCGGCGGGGGAGCAGTACTTC
v_gene: TRBV2
len: 11
j_gene: TRBJ2-7
abundance: -
d_gene: -

CDR3aa: CASSQTRQGADQPQHF
CDR3nt: TGCGCCAGCAGTCAAACGAGACAGGGGGCAGATCAGCCCCAGCATTTT
v_gene: TRBV23-1
len: 16
j_gene: TRBJ1-5
abundance: -
d_gene: TRBD1

CDR3aa: CASSENRGNSPLHF
CDR3nt: TGTGCCAGCAGTGAGAACAGGGGTAATTCACCCCTCCACTTT
v_gene: TRBV2
len: 14
j_gene: TRBJ1-6
abundance: -
d_gene: TRBD1

CDR3aa: CASSLGRAGGPRETQYF
CDR3nt: TGTGCCAGCAGCTTAGGTCGAGCGGGAGGGCCGAGGGAGACCCAGTACTTC
v_gene: TRBV7-3
len: 17
j_gene: TRBJ2-5
abundance: -
d_gene: TRBD2

CDR3aa: CASSSGTELDNEQFF
CDR3nt: TGTGCCAGCAGTTCCGGGACCGAGCTTGACAATGAGCAGTTCTTC
v_gene: TRBV28
len: 15
j_gene: TRBJ2-1
abundance: -
d_gene: -

CDR3aa: CASSWENIRLDTQYF
CDR3nt: TGCGCCAGCAGCTGGGAGAATATCAGGTTGGATACGCAGTATTTT
v_gene: TRBV5-1
len: 15
j_gene: TRBJ2-3
abundance: -
d_gene: -

CDR3aa: CASSLGGLNQPQHF
CDR3nt: TGTGCCAGCAGCTTGGGCGGACTCAATCAGCCCCAGCATTTT
v_gene: TRBV5-6
len: 14
j_gene: TRBJ1-5
abundance: -
d_gene: -

CDR3aa: CASSPQTLVLRYGYTF
CDR3nt: TGTGCCAGCAGCCCTCAGACCTTGGTACTGCGCTATGGCTACACCTTC
v_gene: TRBV7-8
len: 16
j_gene: TRBJ1-2
abundance: -
d_gene: -

CDR3aa: CASSLPGQNYGYTF
CDR3nt: TGTGCCAGCAGCCTACCGGGACAGAACTATGGCTACACCTTC
v_gene: TRBV5-6
len: 14
j_gene: TRBJ1-2
abundance: -
d_gene: TRBD1

CDR3aa: CASGSMLPQYF
CDR3nt: TGTGCCAGCGGCTCGATGCTACCCCAGTACTTC
v_gene: TRBV27
len: 11
j_gene: TRBJ2-5
abundance: -
d_gene: -

CDR3aa: CASSIGNQPQHF
CDR3nt: TGTGCCAGTAGTATAGGCAATCAGCCCCAGCATTTT
v_gene: TRBV19
len: 12
j_gene: TRBJ1-5
abundance: -
d_gene: -

CDR3aa: CASSSTLRQGGWNTEAFF
CDR3nt: TGTGCCAGCAGTTCGACCCTCAGACAGGGGGGATGGAACACTGAAGCTTTCTTT
v_gene: TRBV28
len: 18
j_gene: TRBJ1-1
abundance: -
d_gene: TRBD1

CDR3aa: CASSKTGLAENNEQFF
CDR3nt: TGTGCCAGCAGCAAAACGGGACTAGCGGAAAACAATGAGCAGTTCTTC
v_gene: TRBV11-3
len: 16
j_gene: TRBJ2-1
abundance: -
d_gene: TRBD2